Listed below are T cell receptor beta chains from one sample, sequenced in a study of OX40 agonist ivuxolimab in advanced cancers. Libraries were prepared by immunoSEQ multiplex PCR; TCRdb keeps only in-frame clonotypes and omits some of them. Of 50,000 or so clones in the sample, over 75% were seen once. The specimen was CD4+ or CD8+ T cells sorted from blood, collected in a trial of the OX40 agonist ivuxolimab. These receptors were obtained from an adult with an advanced solid tumor such as melanoma, head and neck, liver or kidney cancer. The CDR3 runs from the conserved cysteine through the conserved F or W. The order of the fields is clone size, J gene, D gene, CDR3 length, V gene, CDR3 protein, CDR3 DNA. The D gene is left open where the match is weak. Clone size, where shown, is once, few, many, or a class for clones that have expanded.

clone size: -
J gene: TRBJ2-7
D gene: -
CDR3 length: 12
V gene: TRBV5-8
CDR3 protein: CASSLEGDEQYF
CDR3 DNA: TGTGCCAGCAGCTTGGAGGGGGACGAGCAGTACTTC

clone size: -
J gene: TRBJ1-6
D gene: -
CDR3 length: 13
V gene: TRBV6-6
CDR3 protein: CASSRQVGSPLHF
CDR3 DNA: TGTGCCAGCAGTCGACAGGTCGGGTCACCCCTCCACTTT

clone size: -
J gene: TRBJ2-2
D gene: -
CDR3 length: 15
V gene: TRBV5-6
CDR3 protein: CASSLGLTNTGELFF
CDR3 DNA: TGTGCCAGCAGCCTGGGCCTAACGAACACCGGGGAGCTGTTTTTT

clone size: -
J gene: TRBJ2-1
D gene: -
CDR3 length: 14
V gene: TRBV11-3
CDR3 protein: CASSVDSRRGEQFF
CDR3 DNA: TGTGCCAGCAGCGTAGACAGTAGAAGGGGTGAGCAGTTCTTC

clone size: -
J gene: TRBJ1-3
D gene: TRBD1
CDR3 length: 19
V gene: TRBV4-1
CDR3 protein: CASSRTLTGQGSSGNTIYF
CDR3 DNA: TGCGCCAGCAGCCGAACCCTAACGGGACAGGGTAGCTCTGGAAACACCATATATTTT

clone size: -
J gene: TRBJ1-1
D gene: TRBD1
CDR3 length: 15
V gene: TRBV11-2
CDR3 protein: CASTKRGTANTEAFF
CDR3 DNA: TGTGCCAGCACCAAACGGGGGACAGCGAACACTGAAGCTTTCTTT

clone size: -
J gene: TRBJ2-1
D gene: TRBD2
CDR3 length: 16
V gene: TRBV5-1
CDR3 protein: CASSLASGGDYNEQFF
CDR3 DNA: TGCGCCAGCAGCTTGGCTAGCGGGGGAGACTACAATGAGCAGTTCTTC

clone size: -
J gene: TRBJ2-3
D gene: TRBD2
CDR3 length: 15
V gene: TRBV4-1
CDR3 protein: CASSQEAGGGDTQYF
CDR3 DNA: TGCGCCAGCAGCCAAGAAGCGGGAGGTGGAGATACGCAGTATTTT

clone size: -
J gene: TRBJ2-3
D gene: TRBD2
CDR3 length: 13
V gene: TRBV7-3
CDR3 protein: CASSRDYSDTQYF
CDR3 DNA: TGTGCCAGCAGCCGGGACTACTCGGATACGCAGTATTTT

clone size: -
J gene: TRBJ2-7
D gene: -
CDR3 length: 14
V gene: TRBV2
CDR3 protein: CASSAEYTAYEQYF
CDR3 DNA: TGTGCCAGCAGTGCAGAATATACGGCCTACGAGCAGTACTTC

clone size: once
J gene: TRBJ2-5
D gene: TRBD1
CDR3 length: 14
V gene: TRBV10-3
CDR3 protein: CAISESGTEETQYF
CDR3 DNA: TGTGCCATCAGTGAGTCAGGGACAGAAGAGACCCAGTACTTC

clone size: -
J gene: TRBJ2-4
D gene: TRBD1
CDR3 length: 15
V gene: TRBV11-2
CDR3 protein: CASSGAQGVGDIQYF
CDR3 DNA: TGTGCCAGCAGCGGAGCTCAGGGGGTAGGGGACATTCAGTACTTC

clone size: -
J gene: TRBJ1-4
D gene: -
CDR3 length: 16
V gene: TRBV4-1
CDR3 protein: CASSQPGTATHEKLFF
CDR3 DNA: TGCGCCAGCAGCCAACCAGGGACCGCTACGCATGAAAAACTGTTTTTT

clone size: -
J gene: TRBJ2-5
D gene: -
CDR3 length: 12
V gene: TRBV30
CDR3 protein: CAWSGPRETQYF
CDR3 DNA: TGTGCCTGGTCCGGACCTCGGGAGACCCAGTACTTC

clone size: -
J gene: TRBJ2-1
D gene: -
CDR3 length: 13
V gene: TRBV6-5
CDR3 protein: CASSLGEANEQFF
CDR3 DNA: TGTGCCAGCAGTTTAGGGGAGGCCAATGAGCAGTTCTTC

clone size: -
J gene: TRBJ2-7
D gene: -
CDR3 length: 15
V gene: TRBV7-2
CDR3 protein: CASSSQAAWTYEQYF
CDR3 DNA: TGTGCCAGCAGCTCCCAAGCGGCTTGGACCTACGAGCAGTACTTC

clone size: once
J gene: TRBJ2-7
D gene: TRBD2
CDR3 length: 14
V gene: TRBV7-2
CDR3 protein: CASSLLAGVNEQYF
CDR3 DNA: TGTGCCAGCAGCTTGCTAGCGGGAGTGAACGAGCAGTACTTC

clone size: -
J gene: TRBJ2-5
D gene: TRBD2
CDR3 length: 14
V gene: TRBV2
CDR3 protein: CASRLGGAAGEQYF
CDR3 DNA: TGTGCCAGCAGACTCGGGGGAGCGGCGGGAGAGCAGTACTTC

clone size: -
J gene: TRBJ2-2
D gene: -
CDR3 length: 13
V gene: TRBV19
CDR3 protein: CASFPGNTGELFF
CDR3 DNA: TGTGCCAGTTTCCCAGGAAACACCGGGGAGCTGTTTTTT

clone size: -
J gene: TRBJ2-7
D gene: TRBD2
CDR3 length: 15
V gene: TRBV19
CDR3 protein: CASNHRGGRGYEQYF
CDR3 DNA: TGTGCCAGTAACCATAGGGGCGGGAGAGGCTACGAGCAGTACTTC

clone size: -
J gene: TRBJ1-1
D gene: -
CDR3 length: 13
V gene: TRBV12-5
CDR3 protein: CASGTWVGTEAFF
CDR3 DNA: TGTGCTAGTGGTACCTGGGTCGGCACTGAAGCTTTCTTT

clone size: -
J gene: TRBJ1-6
D gene: -
CDR3 length: 16
V gene: TRBV19
CDR3 protein: CASRTTGSSYNSPLHF
CDR3 DNA: TGTGCCAGTAGGACAACAGGGAGCTCCTATAATTCACCCCTCCACTTT

clone size: -
J gene: TRBJ2-3
D gene: TRBD2
CDR3 length: 15
V gene: TRBV7-9
CDR3 protein: CASSLATSGSDTQYF
CDR3 DNA: TGTGCCAGCAGCTTAGCTACTAGCGGGAGTGATACGCAGTATTTT

clone size: -
J gene: TRBJ1-1
D gene: TRBD1
CDR3 length: 16
V gene: TRBV19
CDR3 protein: CASSRPGTVINTEAFF
CDR3 DNA: TGTGCCAGTAGTAGACCCGGGACAGTCATAAACACTGAAGCTTTCTTT

clone size: -
J gene: TRBJ2-2
D gene: TRBD1
CDR3 length: 15
V gene: TRBV9
CDR3 protein: CASSVGTANTGELFF
CDR3 DNA: TGTGCCAGCAGCGTCGGGACAGCGAACACCGGGGAGCTGTTTTTT

clone size: -
J gene: TRBJ2-7
D gene: TRBD1
CDR3 length: 15
V gene: TRBV18
CDR3 protein: CASSPGQGRFYEQYF
CDR3 DNA: TGTGCCAGCTCACCCGGACAGGGACGATTCTACGAGCAGTACTTC

clone size: -
J gene: TRBJ1-2
D gene: -
CDR3 length: 16
V gene: TRBV5-6
CDR3 protein: CASSLAAGIRLGGYTF
CDR3 DNA: TGTGCCAGCAGCTTGGCGGCCGGCATTCGCCTGGGGGGCTACACCTTC

clone size: -
J gene: TRBJ2-5
D gene: -
CDR3 length: 13
V gene: TRBV11-3
CDR3 protein: CASSSGQSETQYF
CDR3 DNA: TGTGCCAGCAGCTCGGGACAAAGTGAGACCCAGTACTTC

clone size: few
J gene: TRBJ2-7
D gene: TRBD1
CDR3 length: 14
V gene: TRBV2
CDR3 protein: CASRVGTGSYEQYF
CDR3 DNA: TGTGCCAGCAGGGTTGGGACAGGCTCCTACGAGCAGTACTTC

clone size: -
J gene: TRBJ1-1
D gene: -
CDR3 length: 16
V gene: TRBV19
CDR3 protein: CASSYSWDGLNTEAFF
CDR3 DNA: TGTGCCAGTAGCTATAGCTGGGACGGCTTGAACACTGAAGCTTTCTTT

clone size: -
J gene: TRBJ1-2
D gene: -
CDR3 length: 12
V gene: TRBV28
CDR3 protein: CAAQKDNYGYTF
CDR3 DNA: TGTGCAGCTCAAAAAGATAACTATGGCTACACCTTC

clone size: -
J gene: TRBJ2-5
D gene: -
CDR3 length: 13
V gene: TRBV19
CDR3 protein: CASSKRGRETQYF
CDR3 DNA: TGTGCCAGTAGTAAGAGGGGACGCGAGACCCAGTACTTC

clone size: -
J gene: TRBJ2-1
D gene: TRBD1
CDR3 length: 18
V gene: TRBV11-3
CDR3 protein: CASSLDQGGTGTYNEQFF
CDR3 DNA: TGTGCCAGCAGCTTAGATCAAGGGGGGACAGGGACGTACAATGAGCAGTTCTTC

clone size: -
J gene: TRBJ2-3
D gene: -
CDR3 length: 12
V gene: TRBV10-3
CDR3 protein: CAIATSTDTQYF
CDR3 DNA: TGTGCCATCGCGACGAGCACAGATACGCAGTATTTT

clone size: -
J gene: TRBJ2-7
D gene: TRBD2
CDR3 length: 16
V gene: TRBV5-6
CDR3 protein: CASSRISGRRSYEQYF
CDR3 DNA: TGTGCCAGCAGCCGAATTAGCGGGCGACGCTCCTACGAGCAGTACTTC

clone size: -
J gene: TRBJ1-4
D gene: -
CDR3 length: 15
V gene: TRBV28
CDR3 protein: CASTFSGATNEKLFF
CDR3 DNA: TGTGCCAGCACCTTCTCCGGGGCAACTAATGAAAAACTGTTTTTT

clone size: -
J gene: TRBJ2-3
D gene: -
CDR3 length: 15
V gene: TRBV4-2
CDR3 protein: CASSPSGGPTDTQYF
CDR3 DNA: TGTGCCAGCAGCCCCTCGGGCGGACCCACAGATACGCAGTATTTT

clone size: -
J gene: TRBJ2-3
D gene: -
CDR3 length: 15
V gene: TRBV2
CDR3 protein: CASSEEASSTDTQYF
CDR3 DNA: TGTGCCAGCAGTGAAGAAGCGTCTTCCACAGATACGCAGTATTTT

clone size: -
J gene: TRBJ1-2
D gene: -
CDR3 length: 19
V gene: TRBV4-1
CDR3 protein: CASSQGTWDTARPNYGYTF
CDR3 DNA: TGCGCCAGCAGCCAAGGGACGTGGGACACCGCTCGACCTAACTATGGCTACACCTTC